A selection of T cell receptor beta chains follows, all from one sample in a study of identical twins. Each CDR3 protein gets one entry after TCRdb re-called the 5' RACE reads with MiXCR. Here the sample spans fewer than 800,000 distinct CDR3 sequences, about 7.6% being singletons. These data also featured in a second study, about yellow fever vaccine responses in identical twins.

The material sequenced was PBMCs. These receptors came from a woman under 30 in good health. Each CDR3 is given with its conserved first and last residue. The D gene is left open where the match is weak. Part of the rows lack a size; the others show once, few, many or a class for expanded clones.

clone_size d_call j_call v_call cdr3_nt cdr3_aa
many - TRBJ1-1 TRBV27 TGTGCCAGCAGTTTATTGCAGGGCCGTAGGGACACTGAAGCTTTCTTT CASSLLQGRRDTEAFF
- - TRBJ2-3 TRBV7-2 TGTGCCAGCAGCTTAACAAACACAGATACGCAGTATTTT CASSLTNTDTQYF
- TRBD2 TRBJ2-2 TRBV20-1 TGCAGTGCTAGAGGGACTAGCGGGACCTCCACCGGGGAGCTGTTTTTT CSARGTSGTSTGELFF
many - TRBJ2-2 TRBV7-2 TGTGCCAGCAGCTTAGCGGACAGTCGGGAGCTGTTTTTT CASSLADSRELFF
many - TRBJ2-7 TRBV27 TGTGCCAGCAGTTTTAAGGGACACTACTACGAGCAGTACTTC CASSFKGHYYEQYF
few - TRBJ2-5 TRBV12-3/TRBV12-4 TGTGCCAGCAGTCCGAGGGGGTTGTACCAAGAGACCCAGTACTTC CASSPRGLYQETQYF
few - TRBJ1-1 TRBV20-1 TGCAGTGCTAGAAGTCACGGGCCGAACATGAACACTGAAGCTTTCTTT CSARSHGPNMNTEAFF
many - TRBJ2-1 TRBV7-9 TGTGCCAGCAGCACAAATGAGCAGTTCTTC CASSTNEQFF
many TRBD1 TRBJ2-2 TRBV5-1 TGCGCCAGCAGCTCGGGACAGGGAAATTTTGCCGGGGAGCTGTTTTTT CASSSGQGNFAGELFF
few - TRBJ2-3 TRBV25-1 TGTGCCAGCAGTGCCCCGGGGGTCGGCACAGATACGCAGTATTTT CASSAPGVGTDTQYF
few TRBD2 TRBJ2-4 TRBV12-3/TRBV12-4 TGTGCCAGCAGCCGGGCGGGAGGGAGACTAGCGGGGGGAGGGTTGAACATTCAGTACTTC CASSRAGGRLAGGGLNIQYF
few - TRBJ2-2 TRBV6-5 TGTGCCAGCAGTTACCCTACAGGGGAGGCCGGGGAGCTGTTTTTT CASSYPTGEAGELFF
- - TRBJ1-5 TRBV2 TGTGCCAGCAGTGAAGCGAGGGGGGGTGGGCCCCAGCATTTT CASSEARGGGPQHF
few TRBD1 TRBJ1-4 TRBV4-1 TGCGCCAGCAGCCAGGATGACAGGGGATTTGAAAAACTGTTTTTT CASSQDDRGFEKLFF
few - TRBJ2-5 TRBV12-3/TRBV12-4 TGTGCCAGCAGTTTAGCGCTAAGGATACCCCAAGAGACCCAGTACTTC CASSLALRIPQETQYF
- - TRBJ2-2 TRBV15 TGTGCCACCAGCAGTAGCAGGGGTCGGAACACCGGGGAGCTGTTTTTT CATSSSRGRNTGELFF
- - TRBJ2-7 TRBV27 TGTGCCAGCAGCCCGGGCGGGTCGACTGTCTCTAGAGAGCAGTACTTC CASSPGGSTVSREQYF
- TRBD1 TRBJ2-2 TRBV3-1 TGTGCCAGCAGCCACCGACAGGGATCCGGGGAGCTGTTTTTT CASSHRQGSGELFF
few - TRBJ2-7 TRBV6-2/TRBV6-3 TGTGCCAGCAGTTACTCGCGCGACGAGCAGTACTTC CASSYSRDEQYF
- - TRBJ2-5 TRBV18 TGTGCCAGCTCACCAATCAGGAGCGAAGGCAGGGGAAGGCAAGAGACCCAGTACTTC CASSPIRSEGRGRQETQYF
- TRBD2 TRBJ2-7 TRBV28 TGTGCCAGCAGTTTATTGGGGAGGGCCTACGAGCAGTACTTC CASSLLGRAYEQYF
- TRBD2 TRBJ2-1 TRBV7-9 TGTGCCAGCAGCCCTAGCGGGGGGGCCGACTACAATGAGCAGTTCTTC CASSPSGGADYNEQFF
few TRBD1 TRBJ1-5 TRBV5-4 TGTGCCAGCAGCTGCACCGGGACAGTTTATAGCAATCAGCCCCAGCATTTT CASSCTGTVYSNQPQHF
few TRBD1 TRBJ1-2 TRBV20-1 TGCAGTGCTAGAGATGAAACAGGGGGCGATGGCTACACCTTC CSARDETGGDGYTF
few TRBD2 TRBJ2-2 TRBV29-1 TGCAGCGTTATCATATACCCTTCTAGACTAGCGGGACCGGGAAACACCGGGGAGCTGTTTTTT CSVIIYPSRLAGPGNTGELFF
- - TRBJ2-7 TRBV27 TGTGCCAGCAGTCGCCCCGGGGGAGAGCAGTACTTC CASSRPGGEQYF
- - TRBJ2-3 TRBV7-9 TGTGCCAGCACCACTCCTGGGGGCCAACAGAGCACAGATACGCAGTATTTT CASTTPGGQQSTDTQYF
few TRBD1 TRBJ2-2 TRBV20-1 TGCAGTGCTAGGTCTCCCCGTCCGGGACAGCCAACCGGGGAGCTGTTTTTT CSARSPRPGQPTGELFF
few - TRBJ2-1 TRBV12-3/TRBV12-4 TGTGCCAGCAGTTTCATCAGGGACTACAATGAGCAGTTCTTC CASSFIRDYNEQFF
many - TRBJ2-1 TRBV11-2 TGTGCCAGCAGCTTAGTACATCTAGCCCCGAATTCCGTCCGATACAATGAGCAGTTCTTC CASSLVHLAPNSVRYNEQFF
- TRBD2 TRBJ2-7 TRBV3-1 TGTGCCAGCAGCCAGAATCTAGCGGGAGGGACGTGCTTC CASSQNLAGGTCF
- - TRBJ2-2 TRBV12-3/TRBV12-4 TGTGCCAGCAGTCCCCAACGGGTTACCGGGGAGCTGTTTTTT CASSPQRVTGELFF
few - TRBJ2-5 TRBV7-2 TGTGCCAGCAGCCCCCAGCTAGGGACCCAGTACTTC CASSPQLGTQYF
- - TRBJ2-3 TRBV9 TGTGCCAGCAGCGTAGTTGCGGCGGGCACAGATACGCAGTATTTT CASSVVAAGTDTQYF
few - TRBJ1-1 TRBV7-2 TGTGCCAGCAGCCCCCACCTCGGGGGGATGAACACTGAAGCTTTCTTT CASSPHLGGMNTEAFF
few TRBD2 TRBJ2-1 TRBV20-1 TGCAGTGCCGAGGGACTAGACAATGAGCAGTTCTTC CSAEGLDNEQFF
few - TRBJ2-7 TRBV27 TGTGCCAGCAGTCCCGTTGCCAGCGAGCAGTACTTC CASSPVASEQYF
few TRBD1 TRBJ2-1 TRBV28 TGTGCCAGCAGTTCCCCGGGACAGGGTACCTACAATGAGCAGTTCTTC CASSSPGQGTYNEQFF
few - TRBJ1-1 TRBV4-1 TGCGCCAGCAGCCCGCAGGGGCTATCGAACACTGAAGCTTTCTTT CASSPQGLSNTEAFF
many - TRBJ2-4 TRBV6-2/TRBV6-3 TGTGCCAGCAGTTACAAAACGGGGGTAGGAGGAGTCATTCAGTACTTC CASSYKTGVGGVIQYF
few TRBD2 TRBJ2-1 TRBV24-1 TGTGCCACCGGACTAGCGGGAGAAGCTGGCTACAATGAGCAGTTCTTC CATGLAGEAGYNEQFF
- - TRBJ1-1 TRBV7-3 TGTGCCAGCAGCTTAAGCCCCGCCGCCGAGGGCGCATGGTCTGAAGCTTTCTTT CASSLSPAAEGAWSEAFF
many - TRBJ2-1 TRBV6-2/TRBV6-3 TGTGCCAGCAGCCACCTATCCGGGCGGGGCTCCTACAATGAGCAGTTCTTC CASSHLSGRGSYNEQFF